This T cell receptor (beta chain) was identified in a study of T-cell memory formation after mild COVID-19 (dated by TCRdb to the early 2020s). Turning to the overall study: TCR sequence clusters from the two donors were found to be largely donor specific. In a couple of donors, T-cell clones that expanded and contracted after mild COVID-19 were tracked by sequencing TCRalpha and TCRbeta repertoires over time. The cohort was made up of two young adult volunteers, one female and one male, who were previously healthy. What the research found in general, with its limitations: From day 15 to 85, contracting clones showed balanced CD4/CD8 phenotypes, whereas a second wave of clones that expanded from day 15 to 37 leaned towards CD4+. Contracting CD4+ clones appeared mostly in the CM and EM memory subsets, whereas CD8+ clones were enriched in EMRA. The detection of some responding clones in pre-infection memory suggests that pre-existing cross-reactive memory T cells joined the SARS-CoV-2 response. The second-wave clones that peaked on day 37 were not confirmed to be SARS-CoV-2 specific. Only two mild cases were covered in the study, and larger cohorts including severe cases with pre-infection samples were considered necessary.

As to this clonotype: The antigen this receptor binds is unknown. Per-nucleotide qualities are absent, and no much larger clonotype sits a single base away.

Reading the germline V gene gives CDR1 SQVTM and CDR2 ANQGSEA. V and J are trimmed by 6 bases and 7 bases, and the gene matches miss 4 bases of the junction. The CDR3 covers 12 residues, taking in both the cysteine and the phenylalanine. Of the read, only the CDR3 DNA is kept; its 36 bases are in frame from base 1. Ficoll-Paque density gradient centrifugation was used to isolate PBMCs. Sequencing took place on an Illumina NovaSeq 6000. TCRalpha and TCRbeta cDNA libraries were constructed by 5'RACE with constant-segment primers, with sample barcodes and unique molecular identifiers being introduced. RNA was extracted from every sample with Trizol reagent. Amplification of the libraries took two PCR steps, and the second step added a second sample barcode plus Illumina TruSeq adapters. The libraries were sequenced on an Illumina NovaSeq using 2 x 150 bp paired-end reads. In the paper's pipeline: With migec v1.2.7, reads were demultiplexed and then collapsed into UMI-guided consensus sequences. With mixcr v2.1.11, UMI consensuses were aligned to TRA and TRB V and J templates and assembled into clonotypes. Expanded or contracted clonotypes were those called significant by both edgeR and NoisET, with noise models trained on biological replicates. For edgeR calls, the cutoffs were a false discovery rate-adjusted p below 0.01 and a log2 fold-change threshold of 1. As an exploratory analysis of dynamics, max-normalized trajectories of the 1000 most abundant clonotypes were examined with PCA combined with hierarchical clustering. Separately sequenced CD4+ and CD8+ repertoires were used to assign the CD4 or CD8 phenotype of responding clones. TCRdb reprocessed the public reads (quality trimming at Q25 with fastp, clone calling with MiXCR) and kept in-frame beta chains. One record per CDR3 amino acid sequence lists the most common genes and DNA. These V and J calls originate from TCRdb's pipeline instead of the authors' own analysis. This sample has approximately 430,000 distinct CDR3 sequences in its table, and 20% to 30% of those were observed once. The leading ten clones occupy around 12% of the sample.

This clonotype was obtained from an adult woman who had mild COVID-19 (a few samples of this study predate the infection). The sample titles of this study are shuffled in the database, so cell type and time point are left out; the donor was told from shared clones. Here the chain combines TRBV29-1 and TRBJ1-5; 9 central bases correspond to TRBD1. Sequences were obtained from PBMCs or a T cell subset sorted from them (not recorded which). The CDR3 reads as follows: CSVRDRDQPQHF. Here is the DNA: TGCAGCGTCAGGGACAGGGACCAGCCCCAGCATTTT.